The next 32 T cell receptor beta chains were all read from a single sample in a study of blood T cell repertoires in COVID-19. Generated by immunoSEQ multiplex PCR, the TCRdb table keeps only in-frame clones and is missing some. The repertoire has tens of thousands of clones, around 83% of them found once; the top ten carry 20% to 30%. What was sequenced was peripheral blood. All receptors derive from a man aged 60-69 years with acute or convalescent COVID-19.

V is TRBV2 and J is TRBJ1-6; 7 bases map to TRBD1. Unmatched junction bases numbered 4, after V lost 2 bases and J lost 0 bases. The CDR3 has 17 residues. The germline V gene encodes CDR1 SNHLY and CDR2 FYNNEI. CDR3 sequence: CASSELGQSSYNSPLHF. Written as DNA, the CDR3 is TGTGCCAGCAGTGAATTGGGACAGAGCTCCTATAATTCACCCCTCCACTTT.

This clone was picked up a small number of times. V gene TRBV5-1 combines with J gene TRBJ2-7, with 11 bases that match TRBD1. CDR3 size: 15 residues. V trimming: 4 bases; J trimming: 6 bases; junction bases outside the gene matches: 9. Germline V gene sequence: CDR1 SGHRS, CDR2 YFSETQ. The CDR3 sequence is CASSLPGQGVSEQYF. CDR3 bases: TGCGCCAGCAGCCTTCCGGGACAGGGGGTAAGCGAGCAGTACTTC.

V is TRBV2 and J is TRBJ2-7, with 10 bases that match TRBD1. V lost 2 bases to trimming and J lost 0 bases; unmatched junction nucleotides: 4. The CDR3 has 16 residues. The germline V gene has CDR1 SNHLY and CDR2 FYNNEI. Here the CDR3 DNA reads TGTGCCAGCAGTGAACTCCGGACAGGGGGCTCCTACGAGCAGTACGTC. Translated, it gives CASSELRTGGSYEQYV.

The table lists this clone with a few counts. The genes are TRBV4-1 and TRBJ2-1; 8 nucleotides match TRBD2. Germline V gene sequence: CDR1 MGHRA, CDR2 YSYEKL. The CDR3 has 17 amino acids. J was trimmed by 4 bases and V by 4 bases; bases with no gene match: 12. Here the CDR3 reads CASSRWSGSGVYNEQFF. DNA of the CDR3: TGCGCCAGCAGCCGCTGGAGTGGTAGCGGGGTTTACAATGAGCAGTTCTTC.

The chain has TRBV28 and TRBJ2-7; D might be TRBD1 (6 bases). Germline V gives CDR1 MDHEN, CDR2 SYDVKM. CDR3 length: 14 amino acids. Trimming took 5 bases from V and 2 from J, leaving 13 bases between them. CDR3 nucleotides: TGTGCCAGCAGTCCACAGGGTTCGACCTACGAGCAGTACTTC. This codes for CASSPQGSTYEQYF.

This clone was observed once. The rearrangement uses TRBV6-5 and TRBJ2-1, with TRBD2 matching over 8 bases. The J segment lost 7 bases and the V segment lost 0 bases, leaving 8 bases of the junction unmatched. The germline CDR1 and CDR2 sequences are MNHEY and SVGAGI. CDR3 length: 16 residues. Here the CDR3 DNA reads TGTGCCAGCAGTTACTCTGCGGGGGGAAGTTTGAATGAGCAGTTCTTC. Translation: CASSYSAGGSLNEQFF.

The chain employs TRBV19 and TRBJ1-2; 7 nucleotides line up with TRBD1. The trim removed 3 bases at V and 3 bases at J, leaving 7 bases unmatched. The V gene's germline CDR1 is LNHDA and CDR2 SQIVND (reference sequence). This CDR3 comprises 15 residues. The CDR3 DNA reads TGTGCCAGTAGTATCCGTCGACAGGGTTACTATGGCTACACCTTC. It translates to CASSIRRQGYYGYTF.

V usage is TRBV5-6 and J usage is TRBJ1-1; D unresolved. The CDR3 totals 13 residues. Germline CDR1 is SGHDT and CDR2 is YYEEEE. Trimming removed 1 base at V and 4 bases at J, with 8 bases between. The CDR3 protein is CASSLLGSTEAFF. The CDR3 nucleotides are TGTGCCAGCAGCTTGCTTGGTAGCACTGAAGCTTTCTTT.

This clone was recorded only once. The gene calls are TRBV18 and TRBJ1-2; D gene unclear. V was clipped by 3 bases and J by 0 bases, with 20 bases between them. This CDR3 comprises 18 residues. Germline assignment: CDR1 KGHSH and CDR2 LQKENI. CDR3 DNA sequence: TGTGCCAGCTCACCCAGCGGGGAGCGCCCTCCTACTAACTATGGCTACACCTTC. Translating it yields CASSPSGERPPTNYGYTF.

The rearrangement uses TRBV10-3 and TRBJ1-1; TRBD1 is a possible D gene (6 bases). V shed 6 bases and J shed 2 bases, with 10 bases lying between them. Germline CDR1 ENHRY, CDR2 SYGVKD. The CDR3 sequence is 13 residues long. CDR3 region: CAISQQGNTEAFF. The CDR3 coding sequence is TGTGCCATCAGCCAACAGGGTAACACTGAAGCTTTCTTT.

This chain links TRBV7-9 with TRBJ1-2; D unresolved. Germline V gene lookup returns CDR1 SEHNR and CDR2 FQNEAQ (reference sequence). There are 12 residues in the CDR3. V shed 5 bases and J shed 7 bases, with 11 bases lying between them. For the CDR3, the DNA is TGTGCCAGCAGCCGAGGGATAGCTGGCTACACCTTC. Translated, it gives CASSRGIAGYTF.

Turning to this clone: A junction boundary mismatches the germline segment, possibly from a read error. The chain uses TRBV4-2 and TRBJ2-2; TRBD2 matches 10 bases. CDR3 size: 15 residues. The germline CDR1 and CDR2 sequences are LGHNA and YNFKEQ. The DNA for the CDR3 is TGTGCCACCAGCTGGAGCGGGGGGGACACCGGGGAGCTGTTTTTT. This gives the protein CATSWSGGDTGELFF.

The chain uses TRBV5-1 and TRBJ2-3, with D tentatively TRBD2 (7 bases). The length of the CDR3 is 14 residues. Germline CDR1 SGHRS, CDR2 YFSETQ. The V end lost 1 base, the J end lost 4 bases, and 10 bases lay between the germline ends. The CDR3 DNA is TGCGCCAGCAGCTTGAGGGGGGGAGCAGATACGCAGTATTTT. This gives the protein CASSLRGGADTQYF.

The genes are TRBV10-1 and TRBJ2-3, with TRBD2 matching over 7 bases. J was trimmed by 0 bases and V by 5 bases; bases with no gene match: 17. Germline assignment: CDR1 WNHNN and CDR2 SYGVQD (reference sequence). The CDR3 has 19 residues. Here the CDR3 DNA reads TGCGCCAGCAGTCCCTCCCCGGGTGGTCGGCGGGGGAGCACAGATACGCAGTATTTT. Its protein is CASSPSPGGRRGSTDTQYF.

The V call is TRBV5-1, the J call TRBJ2-4, with D possibly TRBD1 on 6 matching bases. Germline-derived CDR1 and CDR2 are SGHRS and YFSETQ. Trimming took off 1 base at V and 0 bases at J, with 11 bases between the two ends. This CDR3 is 16 amino acids long. CDR3 amino acids: CASSLSDSIAKNIQYF. CDR3 nucleotide sequence: TGCGCCAGCAGCTTGTCGGACAGCATAGCCAAAAACATTCAGTACTTC.

The chain joins TRBV4-1 to TRBJ1-4; D ambiguous. With 4 bases removed from V and 7 bases from J, the gap between germline ends came to 10 bases. Germline CDR1 MGHRA, CDR2 YSYEKL. The CDR3 length is 13 residues. CDR3 amino acids: CASSLSSVEKLFF. For the CDR3, the DNA is TGCGCCAGCAGCCTAAGTTCAGTTGAAAAACTGTTTTTT.

This clone was picked up one time. The chain has TRBV24-1 and TRBJ1-5; maybe TRBD1 (6 bases). The length of the CDR3 is 15 residues. Germline V gene sequence: CDR1 KGHDR, CDR2 SFDVKD. The germline V and J ends were trimmed by 4 bases and 4 bases, with 13 bases remaining between them. In nucleotides, the CDR3 is TGTGCCACCAGTGAGACAGGCGACGCGAATCAGCCCCAGCATTTT. Its translation is CATSETGDANQPQHF.

The chain links TRBV11-3 to TRBJ1-1; no definite D call. The CDR3 has 13 residues. The V gene's germline CDR1 is SGHNT and CDR2 YENEEA. Trimming pared 2 bases from V and 10 bases from J, leaving 14 bases between. CDR3 residues: CASSLSSSGGAFF. For the CDR3, the DNA is TGTGCCAGCAGCTTATCTAGTTCTGGAGGAGCTTTCTTT.

The chain links TRBV28 to TRBJ2-2; D is unresolved. Germline CDR1 and CDR2: MDHEN and SYDVKM. The CDR3 totals 11 residues. V shed 9 bases and J shed 6 bases, with 8 bases lying between them. DNA of the CDR3: TGTGCCAGTGGCGGAGCCGGGGAGCTGTTTTTT. This gives the protein CASGGAGELFF. Drawing the rest from reference TRBV28 and TRBJ2-2, the complete variable domain is DVKVTQSSRYLVKRTGEKVFLECVQDMDHENMFWYRQDPGLGLRLIYFSYDVKMKEKGDIPEGYSVSREKKERFSLILESASTNQTSMYLCASGGAGELFFGEGSRLTVL.

This clone was picked up one time. The chain recombines TRBV7-9 with TRBJ2-5; weak D call: TRBD2 (6 bases). Trimming stripped 2 bases from V and 10 bases from J, with 20 bases between. The CDR3 spans 15 residues. Germline loops: CDR1 SEHNR, CDR2 FQNEAQ (reference sequence). The CDR3 DNA sequence: TGTGCCAGCAGCTTATCGGCGGGTTTGGGGGGACGCCAGTACTTC. Translating gives CASSLSAGLGGRQYF.

The chain combines TRBV19 with TRBJ2-2; TRBD1 matches 7 bases. With V trimmed by 5 bases and J by 7 bases, 10 bases remained unmatched. This CDR3 region has 15 residues. CDR1 is LNHDA, CDR2 SQIVND, per germline (reference sequence). CDR3 sequence (DNA): TGTGCCAGTAGTCCCTGGGACAGTCGGAGCGGGGAGCTGTTTTTT. Its protein is CASSPWDSRSGELFF.

This sequence joins TRBV7-2 and TRBJ2-5; TRBD1 agrees at 8 bases. V gave up 5 bases and J gave up 2 bases; unmatched junction bases: 7. Germline V lookup: CDR1 SGHTA, CDR2 FQGNSA. The CDR3 is made up of 15 amino acids. The CDR3 sequence: CASSRRTGRQETQYF. The CDR3 DNA follows: TGTGCCAGCAGCCGCCGGACAGGGAGGCAAGAGACCCAGTACTTC.

The V call is TRBV2, the J call TRBJ1-4, with 12 bases lining up with TRBD1. V trimming: 4 bases; J trimming: 0 bases; junction bases outside the gene matches: 9. This CDR3 has 19 amino acids. From germline, CDR1 is SNHLY and CDR2 FYNNEI. The DNA of the CDR3 is TGTGCCAGCAGTGTAGGGGACAGGGGGCGATTTGCAACTAATGAAAAACTGTTTTTT. Amino acid sequence: CASSVGDRGRFATNEKLFF.

This chain joins TRBV9 and TRBJ2-5; weak D call: TRBD1 (5 bases). The CDR3 covers 13 residues. The V end lost 3 bases, the J end lost 5 bases, and 11 bases lay between the germline ends. Germline V gives CDR1 SGDLS, CDR2 YYNGEE. In DNA form, the CDR3 reads TGTGCCAGCAGCGAGGGGTTTTGGGAGACCCAGTACTTC. Translated, it gives CASSEGFWETQYF.

The chain combines TRBV9 with TRBJ2-1; TRBD2 might be the D (6 bases). This CDR3 has 15 residues. The V gene's germline CDR1 is SGDLS and CDR2 YYNGEE. Trimming removed 0 bases from V and 7 bases from J, with 14 bases in between. As DNA, the CDR3 is TGTGCCAGCAGCGTAGAGGACTTGGCGGGGAATGAGCAGTTCTTC. It is translated as CASSVEDLAGNEQFF.

This clone was counted a few times. This chain uses TRBV11-2 with TRBJ2-3; a possible D gene is TRBD1 (6 bases). The germline gives CDR1 SGHAT, CDR2 FQNNGV. The V end was cut by 5 bases, the J end by 0 bases, with 15 bases between. The CDR3 is made up of 16 amino acids. CDR3 sequence: CASSPTRGFSTDTQYF. The CDR3 coding sequence is TGTGCCAGCAGCCCAACCAGGGGATTTAGCACAGATACGCAGTATTTT.

V and J are TRBV7-2 and TRBJ2-5; the D gene is possibly TRBD1 (6 bases). The germline V gene has CDR1 SGHTA and CDR2 FQGNSA. V was shortened by 5 bases and J by 2 bases, with 15 bases between the two germline ends. CDR3 length: 15 amino acids. The CDR3 sequence is CASSPRTALQETQYF. DNA of the CDR3: TGTGCCAGCAGCCCCCGGACAGCGCTACAAGAGACCCAGTACTTC.

The J gene is TRBJ2-3, the V gene TRBV2; 11 bases map to TRBD2. V trimming: 4 bases; J trimming: 9 bases; junction bases outside the gene matches: 0. This CDR3 has 12 amino acids. Looked up from germline, CDR1 is SNHLY and CDR2 is FYNNEI. CDR3 in amino acids: CASSASGGTQYF. The DNA of the CDR3 is TGTGCCAGCAGTGCTAGCGGGGGGACGCAGTATTTT.

As for this clone: This sample also contains other DNA sequences that code for the same CDR3. This CDR3 is CSVGTGGYNEQFF. CDR3 nucleotide sequence: TGCAGCGTTGGGACAGGGGGTTACAATGAGCAGTTCTTC. The chain links TRBV29-1 to TRBJ2-1; 10 nucleotides line up with TRBD1. CDR3 length: 13 residues. Germline values: CDR1 SQVTM, CDR2 ANQGSEA. Trimming at V came to 4 bases and at J to 4 bases, leaving 1 base not matched to a gene.

The chain combines TRBV19 with TRBJ1-2, with TRBD1 matching 8 bases. V lost 6 bases, J lost 5 bases, and 8 bases stayed unmatched. The CDR3 loop spans 14 amino acids. CDR1 is LNHDA and CDR2 is SQIVND in the germline V gene (reference sequence). The CDR3 sequence is CASRPSGGPYGYTF. In nucleotides, the CDR3 is TGTGCCAGTAGACCCTCAGGGGGCCCTTATGGCTACACCTTC.

V is TRBV9 and J is TRBJ2-3; TRBD2 agrees at 8 bases. The junction had 11 bases not matched to a gene; V was cut back by 0 bases and J by 2 bases. The CDR3 covers 18 residues. CDR1 SGDLS and CDR2 YYNGEE come from the germline V gene. CDR3 loop: CASSVAGTGTRNTDTQYF. In DNA, the CDR3 is TGTGCCAGCAGCGTAGCGGGGACCGGGACTAGGAACACAGATACGCAGTATTTT.

The J gene is TRBJ2-3, the V gene TRBV30; D gene unclear. Trimming stripped 5 bases from V and 2 bases from J, with 5 bases between. Looked up from germline, CDR1 is GTSNPN and CDR2 is SVGIG (reference sequence). This CDR3 is built from 11 residues. The CDR3 DNA reads as TGTGCCTGGCTAACCACAGATACGCAGTATTTT. Residues: CAWLTTDTQYF.